This TCR beta chain was identified during a study of T cell responses to AZD1222 COVID-19 vaccine. Notes on the study in general: The donor group comprised mostly white British people and more females; the analysis possibly underestimated clonal diversity. The study sampled repertoires only after the peak T cell response.

About this clone: Its matching antigen is unknown.

Clones were read by immunoSEQ multiplex PCR, and TCRdb kept only the in-frame ones, dropping some. This table holds about 150,000 clones, 90% found once. Germline V gene data show CDR1 as MNHEY and CDR2 as SVGAGI. The CDR3 length is 14 residues. V was clipped by 10 bases and J by 7 bases, with 17 bases between them. This sequence originates from an adult who received the AZD1222 COVID-19 vaccine. The sequenced sample was peripheral blood, obtained 28 days after the second AZD1222 dose. The chain links TRBV6-5 to TRBJ1-6; possibly TRBD1 for D (5 bases). CDR3 DNA sequence: TGTGCCACCCTGGGGGTGTGGGGGAATTCACCCCTCCACTTT. Protein sequence: CATLGVWGNSPLHF.